This T cell receptor (beta chain) appears in the sequencing data of a study of T cells in Graves' hyperthyroidism and ophthalmopathy. This CDR3 is 16 amino acids long. V lost 0 bases and J lost 1, with 12 bases in between. The germline CDR1 and CDR2 sequences are MNHEY and SMNVEV (reference sequence). PBMCs were obtained from approximately 10 ml fresh peripheral blood. Many counts were recorded for this clonotype. RNA transcripts provided the source from which TCR beta CDR3 regions were amplified. The primer set for the first-round RT-PCR of the TCR CDR3 was HTBI. TCRdb reprocessed the multiplex PCR reads with MiXCR, giving one entry per CDR3 protein. The sample records approximately 250,000 distinct CDR3 sequences, about 24% being singletons.

V usage is TRBV27 and J usage is TRBJ1-1, with no clear D. Sequenced material: blood. The source of this sequence is a woman in her forties with Graves' ophthalmopathy. Here the CDR3 reads CASSLSYSPGNTEAFF. DNA of the CDR3: TGTGCCAGCAGTTTATCGTACAGCCCTGGGAACACTGAAGCTTTCTTT.